A single sample is the source of the 16 T cell receptor beta chains below, sequenced in a study of graft-versus-host responses after intestinal transplantation (dated by TCRdb to the early 2020s). Their antigens are not known. Receptor libraries were prepared by the immunoSEQ multiplex PCR assay. TCRdb stores this immuneACCESS table with in-frame sequences only. Part of the clones is absent; in the studies checked, under half of the shortfall reflects unresolved V genes, and no reason is known for the rest. The sample table lists 27,000 or so clones, roughly 82% of them with a count of one. The ten biggest clones cover around 0.7% of the sample. According to the study, the label for this sample's time point signals: cells obtained before transplantation from donor or recipient. Source: unstimulated CD4+ T cells sorted from spleen or lymph node cells, taken before intestinal transplant. These receptors all stem from a human donor who received an intestinal transplant.

The chain is built from TRBV20-1 and TRBJ2-5; the D call may be TRBD1 or TRBD2 (6 bases each). The V end was cut by 5 bases, the J end by 7 bases, with 11 bases between. The V gene's germline CDR1 is DFQATT and CDR2 SNEGSKA (reference sequence). This CDR3 comprises 11 residues. The CDR3 coding sequence is TGCAGTGCTTTACGGGGGCGGACCCAGTACTTC. Residues: CSALRGRTQYF.

The V gene is TRBV2, the J gene TRBJ1-2; TRBD1 matches 10 bases. This CDR3 comprises 11 residues. CDR1 and CDR2 from the germline V gene are SNHLY and FYNNEI. After removal of 9 bases from V and 7 bases from J, the junction contained 2 bases not matched to a gene. In DNA, the CDR3 is TGTGCCAGGGGGACAGGGGCTGGCTACACCTTC. Protein sequence: CARGTGAGYTF.

The chain employs TRBV6-1 and TRBJ2-7; D is possibly TRBD1 (6 bases). This CDR3 is 13 amino acids long. Trimming shortened V by 7 bases and J by 3 bases, and 13 bases separated the two germline ends. In germline, CDR1 is MNHNS, CDR2 SASEGT. The CDR3 loop is CASKSQGIYEQYF. In nucleotides, the CDR3 is TGTGCCAGCAAGAGCCAGGGGATCTACGAGCAGTACTTC.

This clone was recorded only once. This chain uses TRBV12-1 with TRBJ1-1; the table's TRBD1 call for D was not verified on the DNA. TRBV12-1 is classified as a pseudogene. The CDR3 runs 15 residues. The CDR3 loop is CASSPRDRGNTEAFF. CDR3 DNA: TGTGCCAGCAGCCCGAGAGACAGGGGGAACACTGAAGCTTTCTTT.

This clone appeared once. The V call is TRBV5-4, the J call TRBJ2-7; D is ambiguous. CDR1 and CDR2 (germline): SGHNT, YYREEE (reference sequence). With 4 bases removed from V and 0 bases from J, the gap between germline ends came to 11 bases. This CDR3 contains 14 residues. This CDR3 is CASSDASSSYEQYF. CDR3 sequence (DNA): TGTGCCAGCAGCGACGCTTCGAGCTCCTACGAGCAGTACTTC.

This clone was detected only a few times. This chain uses TRBV5-1 with TRBJ1-1, with D possibly matching TRBD1 (5 bases). The CDR3 is 14 residues long. The ends were cut back, 0 bases at V and 3 bases at J, with 9 bases in the middle. Germline-derived CDR1 and CDR2 are SGHRS and YFSETQ. The CDR3, as DNA: TGCGCCAGCAGCTTGGCGTTGGGGGACACTGAAGCTTTCTTT. It is translated as CASSLALGDTEAFF. Drawing the rest from reference TRBV5-1 and TRBJ1-1, the complete variable domain is KAGVTQTPRYLIKTRGQQVTLSCSPISGHRSVSWYQQTPGQGLQFLFEYFSETQRNKGNFPGRFSGRQFSNSRSEMNVSTLELGDSALYLCASSLALGDTEAFFGQGTRLTVV.

CDR3 sequence reads: CASTTLAGKINEQFF. CDR3 in DNA: TGTGCCAGCACTACACTAGCGGGGAAGATCAATGAGCAGTTCTTC. J is TRBJ2-1 and V is TRBV27, with 10 bases that match TRBD2. The CDR3 sequence is 15 residues long. Germline V gives CDR1 MNHEY, CDR2 SMNVEV (reference sequence). With 7 bases clipped from V and 6 bases from J, the junction kept 9 bases outside the gene matches.

The chain couples TRBV5-1 to TRBJ2-2, with 7 nucleotides matching TRBD1. The germline CDR1 and CDR2 sequences are SGHRS and YFSETQ. The CDR3 length is 14 residues. V trimming: 6 bases; J trimming: 5 bases; junction bases outside the gene matches: 7. DNA for the CDR3: TGCGCCAGCACCCGAGGGGGCGGGACCGGGGAGCTGTTTTTT. Translation: CASTRGGGTGELFF.

The rearrangement uses TRBV5-4 and TRBJ2-5; D tentatively fits TRBD1 or TRBD2 (5 bases each). V was cut by 5 bases and J by 2 bases, with 13 bases left in between. In germline, CDR1 is SGHNT, CDR2 YYREEE (reference sequence). The CDR3 consists of 14 residues. The CDR3 loop is CASRRDLLQETQYF. CDR3 nucleotides: TGTGCCAGCAGACGGGACCTACTACAAGAGACCCAGTACTTC.

This CDR3 reads CASSSSGISYNEQFF. The CDR3 nucleotides read TGCGCCAGCAGCTCTAGCGGGATCTCCTACAATGAGCAGTTCTTC. The rearrangement links TRBV5-1 to TRBJ2-1; TRBD2 matches at 9 bases. Germline trimming cut 3 bases from V and 0 bases from J; bases unmatched to any gene: 1. The germline V gene has CDR1 SGHRS and CDR2 YFSETQ. The CDR3 is 15 residues long.

The V call is TRBV30, the J call TRBJ2-5; 10 bases line up with TRBD2. Germline V gives CDR1 GTSNPN, CDR2 SVGIG (reference sequence). The CDR3 extends over 13 amino acids. The V segment lost 4 bases and the J segment 4 bases; nucleotides outside the gene matches: 3. In DNA form, the CDR3 reads TGTGCCTGGATGCGACTAGCGGGAGAGACCCAGTACTTC. The encoded protein is CAWMRLAGETQYF. Looking up the rest from reference TRBV30 and TRBJ2-5 gives the full variable domain: SQTIHQWPATLVQPVGSPLSLECTVEGTSNPNLYWYRQAAGRGLQLLFYSVGIGQISSEVPQNLSASRPQDRQFILSSKKLLLSDSGFYLCAWMRLAGETQYFGPGTRLLVL.

This clone has just one count. This chain connects TRBV27 to TRBJ1-1, with D maybe TRBD1 (6 bases). V dropped 7 bases and J dropped 0 bases, with 24 bases sitting between them. Germline CDR1 reads MNHEY; CDR2 reads SMNVEV (reference sequence). This CDR3 is built from 18 residues. DNA of the CDR3: TGTGCCAGCAACCCGGTCTCCCTCCATAGGGGGATGAACACTGAAGCTTTCTTT. This translates into CASNPVSLHRGMNTEAFF.

The chain uses TRBV29-1 and TRBJ2-5; D may match TRBD1 or TRBD2 (6 bases each). This CDR3 contains 13 residues. V was pared by 6 bases and J by 5 bases, with 16 bases between. Germline V gives CDR1 SQVTM, CDR2 ANQGSEA. This CDR3 reads CSVGGRLRETQYF. The CDR3 bases are TGCAGCGTCGGGGGCCGCCTCCGGGAGACCCAGTACTTC.

This rearrangement joins TRBV5-4 to TRBJ2-7; tentatively, D is TRBD2 (5 bases). V shed 5 bases and J shed 2 bases, with 11 bases lying between them. The CDR3 contains 13 residues. Germline V gene data show CDR1 as SGHNT and CDR2 as YYREEE (reference sequence). CDR3: CASRAYGTYEQYF. In DNA form, the CDR3 reads TGTGCCAGCAGAGCGTACGGGACCTACGAGCAGTACTTC. The full variable domain, in which reference TRBV5-4 and TRBJ2-7 provide the parts outside the CDR3, is ETGVTQSPTHLIKTRGQQVTLRCSSQSGHNTVSWYQQALGQGPQFIFQYYREEENGRGNFPPRFSGLQFPNYSSELNVNALELDDSALYLCASRAYGTYEQYFGPGTRLTVT.

A few counts support this clone. The CDR3 region is CASSYRDTNYGYTF. The CDR3 coding sequence is TGTGCCAGCAGTTACCGGGACACTAACTATGGCTACACCTTC. V and J are TRBV6-5 and TRBJ1-2, with a weak D call TRBD1 (6 bases). CDR3 length: 14 residues. Trimming took off 2 bases at V and 0 bases at J, with 7 bases between the two ends. Germline V lookup: CDR1 MNHEY, CDR2 SVGAGI.

This chain connects TRBV14 to TRBJ1-1, with a weak D call TRBD1 (6 bases). Germline V gene lookup returns CDR1 SGHDN and CDR2 FVKESK. Trimming took 6 bases from V and 4 from J, leaving 18 bases between them. There are 15 residues in the CDR3. CDR3 amino acids: CASSHTGFLGTEAFF. The DNA for the CDR3 is TGTGCCAGCAGTCATACAGGGTTTTTGGGCACTGAAGCTTTCTTT.